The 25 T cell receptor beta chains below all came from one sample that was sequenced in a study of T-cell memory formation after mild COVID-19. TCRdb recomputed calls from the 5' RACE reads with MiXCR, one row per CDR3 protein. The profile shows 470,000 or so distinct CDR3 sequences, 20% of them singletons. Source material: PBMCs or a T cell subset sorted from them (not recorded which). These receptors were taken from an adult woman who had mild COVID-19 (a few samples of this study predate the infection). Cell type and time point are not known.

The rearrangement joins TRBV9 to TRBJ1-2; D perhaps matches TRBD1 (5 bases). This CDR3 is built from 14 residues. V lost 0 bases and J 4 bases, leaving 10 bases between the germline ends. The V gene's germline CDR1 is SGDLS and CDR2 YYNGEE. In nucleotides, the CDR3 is TGTGCCAGCAGCGTAGGAAGGGGAGTCTATGGCTACACCTTC. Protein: CASSVGRGVYGYTF.

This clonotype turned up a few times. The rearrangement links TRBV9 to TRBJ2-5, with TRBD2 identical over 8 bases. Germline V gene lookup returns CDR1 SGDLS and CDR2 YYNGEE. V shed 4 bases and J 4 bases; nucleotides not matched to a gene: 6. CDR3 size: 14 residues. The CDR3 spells CASSLGLASETQYF. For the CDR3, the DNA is TGTGCCAGCAGCCTAGGACTAGCCTCAGAGACCCAGTACTTC.

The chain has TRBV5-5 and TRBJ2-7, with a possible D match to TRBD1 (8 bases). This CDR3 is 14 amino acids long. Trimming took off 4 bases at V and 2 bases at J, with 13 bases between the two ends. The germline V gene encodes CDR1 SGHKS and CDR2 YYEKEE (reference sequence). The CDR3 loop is CASSRTGRAYEQYF. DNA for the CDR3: TGTGCCAGCAGCCGGACAGGGAGGGCCTACGAGCAGTACTTC.

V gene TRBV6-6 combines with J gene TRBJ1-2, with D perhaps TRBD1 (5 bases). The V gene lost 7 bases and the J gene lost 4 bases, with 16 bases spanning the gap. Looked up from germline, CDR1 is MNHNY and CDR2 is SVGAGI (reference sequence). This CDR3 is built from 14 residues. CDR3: CASTQILGVYGYTF. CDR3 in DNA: TGTGCCAGCACCCAAATACTGGGGGTCTATGGCTACACCTTC.

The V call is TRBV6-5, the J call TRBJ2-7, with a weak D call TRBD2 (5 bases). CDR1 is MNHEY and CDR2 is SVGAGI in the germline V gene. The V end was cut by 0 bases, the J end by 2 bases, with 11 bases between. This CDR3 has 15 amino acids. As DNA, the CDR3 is TGTGCCAGCAGTTACTCCCGGGATCTTGCCTACGAGCAGTACTTC. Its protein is CASSYSRDLAYEQYF.

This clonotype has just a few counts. CDR3 nucleotide sequence: TGCGCCAGCAGCCAATTTCCGGGGCCCCAAGAGACCCAGTACTTC. This encodes CASSQFPGPQETQYF. The chain recombines TRBV4-1 with TRBJ2-5; D possibly uses TRBD1 or TRBD2 (5 bases each). V gave up 2 bases and J gave up 1 base, with 11 bases separating them. This CDR3 has 15 amino acids. Germline CDR1 reads MGHRA; CDR2 reads YSYEKL.

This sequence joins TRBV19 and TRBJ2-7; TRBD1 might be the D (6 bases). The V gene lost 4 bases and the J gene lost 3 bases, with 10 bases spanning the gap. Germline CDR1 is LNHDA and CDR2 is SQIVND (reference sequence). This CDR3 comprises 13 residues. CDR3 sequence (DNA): TGTGCCAGTAGTAGCCTACAGGGCTACGAGCAGTACTTC. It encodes CASSSLQGYEQYF.

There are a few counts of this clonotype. CDR3 coding DNA: TGCGCCAGCAGCTTGGTTAGCGGGGTTGGAAACATTCAGTACTTC. As protein: CASSLVSGVGNIQYF. The rearrangement uses TRBV5-1 and TRBJ2-4; 8 positions agree with TRBD2. The CDR3 length is 15 residues. Per germline, CDR1 SGHRS and CDR2 YFSETQ. With V trimmed by 0 bases and J by 6 bases, 5 bases remained unmatched. Using reference TRBV5-1 and TRBJ2-4 for the parts outside the CDR3, the full variable domain is KAGVTQTPRYLIKTRGQQVTLSCSPISGHRSVSWYQQTPGQGLQFLFEYFSETQRNKGNFPGRFSGRQFSNSRSEMNVSTLELGDSALYLCASSLVSGVGNIQYFGAGTRLSVL.

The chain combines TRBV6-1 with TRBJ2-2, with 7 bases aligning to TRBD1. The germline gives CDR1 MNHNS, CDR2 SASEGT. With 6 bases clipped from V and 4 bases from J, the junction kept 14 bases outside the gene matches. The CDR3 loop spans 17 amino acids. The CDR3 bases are TGTGCCAGCAGCGCCCCGACAGGGATTAGGCGCACCGGGGAGCTGTTTTTT. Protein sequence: CASSAPTGIRRTGELFF.

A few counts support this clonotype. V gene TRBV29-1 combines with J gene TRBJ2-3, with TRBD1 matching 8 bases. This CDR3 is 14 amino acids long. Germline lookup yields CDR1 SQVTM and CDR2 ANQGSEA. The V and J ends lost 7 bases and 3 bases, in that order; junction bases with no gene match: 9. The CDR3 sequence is CSGRTGSGTDTQYF. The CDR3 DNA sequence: TGCAGCGGTAGGACAGGGTCAGGTACAGATACGCAGTATTTT.

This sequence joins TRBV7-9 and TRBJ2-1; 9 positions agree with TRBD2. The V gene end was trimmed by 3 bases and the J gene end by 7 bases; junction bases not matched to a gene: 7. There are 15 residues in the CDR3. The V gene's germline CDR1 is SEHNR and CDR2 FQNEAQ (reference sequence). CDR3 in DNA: TGTGCCAGCAGCTTTGCGGGACTAGCTAGTAATGAGCAGTTCTTC. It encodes CASSFAGLASNEQFF.

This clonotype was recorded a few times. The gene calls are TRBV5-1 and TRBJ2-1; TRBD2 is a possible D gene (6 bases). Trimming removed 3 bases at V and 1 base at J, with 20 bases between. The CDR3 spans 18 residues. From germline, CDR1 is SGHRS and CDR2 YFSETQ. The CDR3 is CASSWRGPQGASYNEQFF. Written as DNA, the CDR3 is TGCGCCAGCAGCTGGCGGGGACCCCAAGGCGCATCCTACAATGAGCAGTTCTTC.

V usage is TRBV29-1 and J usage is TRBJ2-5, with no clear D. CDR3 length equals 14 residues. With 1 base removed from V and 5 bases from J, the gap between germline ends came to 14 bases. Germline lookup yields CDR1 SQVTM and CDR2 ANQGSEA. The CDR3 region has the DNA TGCAGCGTTGAAGGAACCCTAGGGTTGGAGACCCAGTACTTC. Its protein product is CSVEGTLGLETQYF.

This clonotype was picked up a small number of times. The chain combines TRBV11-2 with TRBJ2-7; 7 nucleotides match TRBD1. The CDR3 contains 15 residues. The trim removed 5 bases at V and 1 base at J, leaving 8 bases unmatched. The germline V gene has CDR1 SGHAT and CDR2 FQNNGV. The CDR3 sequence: CASSVDRARSYEQYF. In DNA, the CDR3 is TGTGCCAGCAGCGTCGACAGGGCCCGTTCCTACGAGCAGTACTTC.

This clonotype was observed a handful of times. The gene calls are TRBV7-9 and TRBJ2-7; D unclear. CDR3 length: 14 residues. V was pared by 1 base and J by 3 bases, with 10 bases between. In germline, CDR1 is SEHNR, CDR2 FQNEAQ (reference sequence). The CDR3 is CASSLELSGYEQYF. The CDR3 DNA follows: TGTGCCAGCAGCTTAGAGTTGTCTGGCTACGAGCAGTACTTC. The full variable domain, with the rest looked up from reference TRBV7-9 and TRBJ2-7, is DTGVSQNPRHKITKRGQNVTFRCDPISEHNRLYWYRQTLGQGPEFLTYFQNEAQLEKSRLLSDRFSAERPKGSFSTLEIQRTEQGDSAMYLCASSLELSGYEQYFGPGTRLTVT.

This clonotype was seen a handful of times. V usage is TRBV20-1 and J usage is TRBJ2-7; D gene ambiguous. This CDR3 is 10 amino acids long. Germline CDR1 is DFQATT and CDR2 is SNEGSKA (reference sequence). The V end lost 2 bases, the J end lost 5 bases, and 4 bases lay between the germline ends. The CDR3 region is CSARKDEQYF. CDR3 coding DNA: TGCAGTGCTAGAAAGGACGAGCAGTACTTC.

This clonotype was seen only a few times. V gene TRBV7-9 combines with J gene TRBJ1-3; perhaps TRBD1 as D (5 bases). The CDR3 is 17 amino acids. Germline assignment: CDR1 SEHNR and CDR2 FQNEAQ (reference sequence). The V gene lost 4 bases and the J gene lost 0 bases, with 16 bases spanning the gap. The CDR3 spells CASSSAGTPSSGNTIYF. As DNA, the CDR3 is TGTGCCAGCAGCTCCGCCGGGACCCCTAGCTCTGGAAACACCATATATTTT.

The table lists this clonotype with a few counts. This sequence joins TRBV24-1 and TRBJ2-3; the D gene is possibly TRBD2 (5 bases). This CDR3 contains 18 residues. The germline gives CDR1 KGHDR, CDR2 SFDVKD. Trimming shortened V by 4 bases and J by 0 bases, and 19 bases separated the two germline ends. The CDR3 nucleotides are TGTGCCACCAGTGAACCAAGCGGAGCTGTTACTAGCACAGATACGCAGTATTTT. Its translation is CATSEPSGAVTSTDTQYF.

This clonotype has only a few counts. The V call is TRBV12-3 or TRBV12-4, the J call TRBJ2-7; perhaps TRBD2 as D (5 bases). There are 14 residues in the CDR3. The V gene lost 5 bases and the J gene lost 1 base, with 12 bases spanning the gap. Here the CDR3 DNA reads TGTGCCAGCAGTCCTCCCATAGCGTCCTACGAGCAGTACTTC. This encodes CASSPPIASYEQYF.

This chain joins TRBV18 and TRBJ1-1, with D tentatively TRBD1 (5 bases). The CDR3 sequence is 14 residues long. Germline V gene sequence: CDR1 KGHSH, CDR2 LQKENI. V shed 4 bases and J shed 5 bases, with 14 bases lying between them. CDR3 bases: TGTGCCAGCTCACAAGATGCAGGGTTGACTGAAGCTTTCTTT. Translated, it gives CASSQDAGLTEAFF.

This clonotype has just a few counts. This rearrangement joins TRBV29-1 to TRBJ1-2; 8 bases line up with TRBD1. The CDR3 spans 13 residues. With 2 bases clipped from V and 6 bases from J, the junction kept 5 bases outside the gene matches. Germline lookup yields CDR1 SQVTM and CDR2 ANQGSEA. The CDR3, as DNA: TGCAGCGTTGAATGGCAGGGGGCGAATGGCTACACCTTC. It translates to CSVEWQGANGYTF.

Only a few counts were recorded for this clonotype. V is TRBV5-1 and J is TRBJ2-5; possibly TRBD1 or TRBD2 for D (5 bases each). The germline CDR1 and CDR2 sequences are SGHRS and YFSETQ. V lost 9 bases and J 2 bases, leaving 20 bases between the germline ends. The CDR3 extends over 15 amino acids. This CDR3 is CATSFGGLEQETQYF. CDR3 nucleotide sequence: TGCGCCACGAGCTTTGGGGGTCTAGAGCAAGAGACCCAGTACTTC.

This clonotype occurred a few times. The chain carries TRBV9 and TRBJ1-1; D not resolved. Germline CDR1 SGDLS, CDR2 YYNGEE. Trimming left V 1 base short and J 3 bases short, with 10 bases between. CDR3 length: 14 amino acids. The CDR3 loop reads CASSVIGLDTEAFF. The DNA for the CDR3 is TGTGCCAGCAGCGTAATAGGTTTGGACACTGAAGCTTTCTTT.

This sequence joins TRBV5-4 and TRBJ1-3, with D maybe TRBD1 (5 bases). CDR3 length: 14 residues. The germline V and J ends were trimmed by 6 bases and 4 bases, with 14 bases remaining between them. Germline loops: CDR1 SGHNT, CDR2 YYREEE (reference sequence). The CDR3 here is CASTARTFGNTIYF. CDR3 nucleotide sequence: TGTGCCAGCACCGCAAGGACATTCGGAAACACCATATATTTT.

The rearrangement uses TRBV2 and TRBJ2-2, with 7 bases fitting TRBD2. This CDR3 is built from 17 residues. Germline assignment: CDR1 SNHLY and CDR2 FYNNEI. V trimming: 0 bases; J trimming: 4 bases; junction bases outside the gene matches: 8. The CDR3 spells CASSEALVAGGTGELFF. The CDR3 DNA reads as TGTGCCAGCAGTGAAGCGCTGGTAGCGGGCGGCACCGGGGAGCTGTTTTTT.